Shown below are 14 T cell receptor beta chains from a single sample sequenced in a study of blood T cell repertoires in COVID-19. Libraries were prepared by immunoSEQ multiplex PCR; TCRdb keeps only in-frame clonotypes and omits some of them. The table shows a few hundred thousand clones, with around 83% occurring only once. The sample was PBMCs or T cells enriched from blood (not recorded which). These receptor sequences come from a woman aged 40 to 50 with acute COVID-19.

This clone was seen a few times. J is TRBJ1-5 and V is TRBV30; TRBD1 aligns across 8 bases. V shed 3 bases and J 4 bases; nucleotides not matched to a gene: 8. CDR1 is GTSNPN and CDR2 is SVGIG in the germline V gene (reference sequence). This CDR3 contains 15 residues. This chain's CDR3 is CAWSPGQVMNQPQHF. CDR3 DNA sequence: TGTGCCTGGAGCCCGGGACAGGTTATGAATCAGCCCCAGCATTTT. The whole variable domain, remainder taken from reference TRBV30 and TRBJ1-5, is SQTIHQWPATLVQPVGSPLSLECTVEGTSNPNLYWYRQAAGRGLQLLFYSVGIGQISSEVPQNLSASRPQDRQFILSSKKLLLSDSGFYLCAWSPGQVMNQPQHFGDGTRLSIL.

This chain connects TRBV11-2 to TRBJ1-5; D remains ambiguous. The CDR3 contains 14 residues. V gave up 5 bases and J gave up 7 bases, with 15 bases separating them. From germline, CDR1 is SGHAT and CDR2 FQNNGV. The DNA for the CDR3 is TGTGCCAGCAGCCCCGGAGGGAGCGGGCAGCCCCAGCATTTT. It is translated as CASSPGGSGQPQHF.

The chain uses TRBV4-1 and TRBJ2-7, with D tentatively TRBD2 (5 bases). With 5 bases removed from V and 0 bases from J, the gap between germline ends came to 11 bases. The CDR3 covers 14 residues. Germline values: CDR1 MGHRA, CDR2 YSYEKL. As DNA, the CDR3 is TGCGCCAGCAGCTCGATGGGGAGCTCCTACGAGCAGTACTTC. Its protein is CASSSMGSSYEQYF.

CDR3 residues: CASTPGTVLHF. DNA for the CDR3: TGTGCCAGCACCCCAGGGACAGTTCTCCACTTT. The V and J genes are TRBV12-3 or TRBV12-4 and TRBJ1-6, with 7 bases identical to TRBD1. This CDR3 comprises 11 residues. With 7 bases clipped from V and 16 bases from J, the junction kept 7 bases outside the gene matches.

Ten or more counts support this clone. The chain joins TRBV3-1 (or the pseudogene TRBV3-2) to TRBJ1-4; 7 nucleotides align to TRBD1. V shed 2 bases and J 4 bases; nucleotides not matched to a gene: 7. Germline CDR1 and CDR2: LGHDT and YNNKEL (reference sequence). The CDR3 covers 16 residues. Here the CDR3 DNA reads TGTGCCAGCAGCCAAAGGACAGGACAGAGTAATGAAAAACTGTTTTTT. Protein product: CASSQRTGQSNEKLFF.

The chain joins TRBV18 to TRBJ1-4; unclear D gene. CDR1 KGHSH and CDR2 LQKENI come from the germline V gene. The V gene lost 4 bases and the J gene lost 2 bases, with 8 bases spanning the gap. The CDR3 contains 14 residues. Here the CDR3 reads CASSLGVTNEKLFF. CDR3 nucleotides: TGTGCCAGCTCACTCGGGGTCACTAATGAAAAACTGTTTTTT.

V gene TRBV6-1 combines with J gene TRBJ2-7, with 14 nucleotides matching TRBD2. This CDR3 has 15 amino acids. Per germline, CDR1 MNHNS and CDR2 SASEGT. Trimming cost V 1 base and J 6 bases; bases outside gene matches: 2. CDR3 region: CASSEEGLAGAEQYF. Written as DNA, the CDR3 is TGTGCCAGCAGTGAAGAGGGACTAGCGGGAGCCGAGCAGTACTTC.

This chain links TRBV7-9 with TRBJ1-3; D is possibly TRBD1 (6 bases). Trimming removed 3 bases at V and 1 base at J, with 19 bases between. CDR3 length equals 18 residues. CDR1 is SEHNR and CDR2 is FQNEAQ in the germline V gene (reference sequence). CDR3 coding DNA: TGTGCCAGCAGCTTCCCTTCCGGGACATTTCATTCTGGAAACACCATATATTTT. It is translated as CASSFPSGTFHSGNTIYF.

The gene calls are TRBV7-9 and TRBJ1-1, with 7 bases identical to TRBD1. The V and J ends lost 5 bases and 3 bases, in that order; junction bases with no gene match: 6. There are 14 residues in the CDR3. The germline CDR1 and CDR2 sequences are SEHNR and FQNEAQ (reference sequence). The CDR3 sequence is CASSPGQLYTEAFF. The CDR3 bases are TGTGCCAGCAGCCCGGGACAGCTCTACACTGAAGCTTTCTTT.

This chain uses TRBV4-2 with TRBJ2-7; 10 nucleotides match TRBD2. In germline, CDR1 is LGHNA, CDR2 YNFKEQ. J was trimmed by 2 bases and V by 0 bases; bases with no gene match: 4. This CDR3 comprises 16 residues. CDR3 sequence: CASSQDKLAGAYEQYF. DNA of the CDR3: TGTGCCAGCAGCCAAGATAAGCTAGCGGGAGCCTACGAGCAGTACTTC.

This chain connects TRBV27 to TRBJ1-5, with 7 bases that match TRBD1. With 5 bases clipped from V and 3 bases from J, the junction kept 10 bases outside the gene matches. CDR3 length: 16 residues. Germline V gives CDR1 MNHEY, CDR2 SMNVEV (reference sequence). CDR3 region: CASSPTDRLHNQPQHF. As DNA, the CDR3 is TGTGCCAGCAGTCCCACGGACAGGCTACACAATCAGCCCCAGCATTTT.

This clone was found once. This rearrangement joins TRBV23-1 to TRBJ1-6; D is unresolved. TRBV23-1 is treated as an ORF (open reading frame) with a function not yet certain. Between the trimmed V and J ends, which lost 0 bases and 7 bases, there was a span of 19 bases. The CDR3 loop spans 18 amino acids. This CDR3 is CASSQSPPASRRNSPLHF. The CDR3 DNA reads TGCGCCAGCAGTCAATCGCCCCCGGCCTCCAGGCGAAATTCACCCCTCCACTTT.

The V call is TRBV10-3, the J call TRBJ2-7, with 10 bases that match TRBD1. The trim removed 8 bases at V and 3 bases at J, leaving 1 base unmatched. Looked up from germline, CDR1 is ENHRY and CDR2 is SYGVKD. This CDR3 spans 12 amino acids. CDR3 coding DNA: TGTGCCATCGGGGACAGGGGCTACGAGCAGTACTTC. Amino acids: CAIGDRGYEQYF.

The chain is built from TRBV4-1 and TRBJ2-1, with 16 bases matching TRBD2. J gave up 6 bases and V 4 bases, and 6 bases lay outside the gene matches. This CDR3 is 17 amino acids long. CDR1 is MGHRA and CDR2 is YSYEKL in the germline V gene. The CDR3, as DNA: TGCGCCAGCAGCCGCCTTGGGACTAGCGGGAGGGCCAATGAGCAGTTCTTC. Translated: CASSRLGTSGRANEQFF.